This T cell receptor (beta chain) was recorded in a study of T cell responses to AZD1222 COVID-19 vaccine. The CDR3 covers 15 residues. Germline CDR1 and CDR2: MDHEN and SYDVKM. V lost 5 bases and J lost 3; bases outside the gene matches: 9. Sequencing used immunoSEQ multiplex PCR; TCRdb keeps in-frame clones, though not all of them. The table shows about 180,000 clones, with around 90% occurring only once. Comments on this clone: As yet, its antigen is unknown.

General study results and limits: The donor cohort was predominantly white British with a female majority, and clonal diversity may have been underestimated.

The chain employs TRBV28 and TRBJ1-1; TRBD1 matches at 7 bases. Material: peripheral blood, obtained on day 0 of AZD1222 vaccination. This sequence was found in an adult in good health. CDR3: CASSGQGTEYTEAFF. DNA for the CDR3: TGTGCCAGCAGTGGTCAGGGGACAGAATACACTGAAGCTTTCTTT.